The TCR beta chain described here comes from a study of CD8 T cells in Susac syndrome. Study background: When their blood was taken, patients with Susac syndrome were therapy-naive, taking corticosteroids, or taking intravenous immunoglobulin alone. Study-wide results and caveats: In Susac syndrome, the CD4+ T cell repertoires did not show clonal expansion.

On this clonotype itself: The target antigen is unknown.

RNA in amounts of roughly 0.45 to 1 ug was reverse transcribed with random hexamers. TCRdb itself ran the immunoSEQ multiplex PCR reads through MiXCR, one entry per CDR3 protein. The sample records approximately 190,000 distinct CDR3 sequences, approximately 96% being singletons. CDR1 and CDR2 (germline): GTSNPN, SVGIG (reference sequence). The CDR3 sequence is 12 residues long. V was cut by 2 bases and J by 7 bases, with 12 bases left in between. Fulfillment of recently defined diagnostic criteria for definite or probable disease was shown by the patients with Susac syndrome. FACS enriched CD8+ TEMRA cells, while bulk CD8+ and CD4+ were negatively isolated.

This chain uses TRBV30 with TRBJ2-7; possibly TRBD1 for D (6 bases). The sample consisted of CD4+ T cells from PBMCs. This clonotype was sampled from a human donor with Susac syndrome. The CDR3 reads CAWSPTGIEQYF. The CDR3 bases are TGTGCCTGGAGTCCCACAGGGATTGAGCAGTACTTC.